The 10 T cell receptor beta chains below come from one sample, sequenced in a study of cytomegalovirus exposure and HLA in healthy donors. It was with 60 Vbeta and 13 Jbeta primers that the PCR ran. The data were produced by immunoSEQ multiplex PCR, yet TCRdb's version contains in-frame clones alone and is incomplete. Of about 120,000 clones in the sample, about 68% were seen once. Sample: PBMCs. The receptors originated from a woman aged 40 to 49 in good health and CMV-seropositive.

This clone occurred a few times. V gene TRBV9 combines with J gene TRBJ2-1, with TRBD1 matching over 10 bases. Unmatched junction bases numbered 10, after V lost 2 bases and J lost 8 bases. CDR3 length equals 16 residues. Germline loops: CDR1 SGDLS, CDR2 YYNGEE. CDR3 protein: CASSVRGTGVWHEQFF. In DNA, the CDR3 is TGTGCCAGCAGCGTTCGCGGGACAGGGGTTTGGCATGAGCAGTTCTTC.

This clone was seen a handful of times. V usage is TRBV4-1 and J usage is TRBJ1-3; weak D call: TRBD1 (5 bases). From germline, CDR1 is MGHRA and CDR2 YSYEKL. The CDR3 consists of 15 residues. V shed 3 bases and J shed 4 bases, with 13 bases lying between them. CDR3 region: CASSHGGEFGNTIYF. Written as DNA, the CDR3 is TGCGCCAGCAGCCATGGGGGGGAATTCGGAAACACCATATATTTT.

This clone appeared a few times. At one boundary the junction diverges from the germline segment, which might be a read error. The chain joins TRBV7-9 to TRBJ1-4, with 9 nucleotides matching TRBD1. From germline, CDR1 is SEHNR and CDR2 FQNEAQ (reference sequence). The CDR3 totals 14 residues. The CDR3, as DNA: TGTTCCAGCAGCTCGGGACAGGGCAATGAAAAACTGTTTTTT. It encodes CSSSSGQGNEKLFF. Looking up the rest from reference TRBV7-9 and TRBJ1-4 gives the full variable domain: DTGVSQNPRHKITKRGQNVTFRCDPISEHNRLYWYRQTLGQGPEFLTYFQNEAQLEKSRLLSDRFSAERPKGSFSTLEIQRTEQGDSAMYLCSSSSGQGNEKLFFGSGTQLSVL.

Turning to this clone: The same CDR3 arises from other DNA sequences in this sample as well. This chain connects TRBV6-4 to TRBJ2-1; 9 bases match TRBD2. The CDR3 extends over 14 amino acids. Germline-derived CDR1 and CDR2 are MRHNA and SNTAGT. V shed 5 bases and J 3 bases; nucleotides not matched to a gene: 2. The CDR3 bases are TGTGCCAGCAGTAATAGCGGGGGCTACAATGAGCAGTTCTTC. This gives the protein CASSNSGGYNEQFF.

This sequence joins TRBV7-9 and TRBJ1-4; D is unresolved. The V gene lost 1 base and the J gene lost 5 bases, with 8 bases spanning the gap. CDR3 length equals 14 residues. From germline, CDR1 is SEHNR and CDR2 FQNEAQ (reference sequence). The CDR3 sequence: CASSLVEVNEKLFF. CDR3 nucleotide sequence: TGTGCCAGCAGCTTAGTAGAAGTAAATGAAAAACTGTTTTTT.

The V gene is TRBV5-1, the J gene TRBJ1-3, with 7 positions matching TRBD1. With V trimmed by 4 bases and J by 0 bases, 13 bases remained unmatched. The germline CDR1 and CDR2 sequences are SGHRS and YFSETQ. CDR3 length equals 18 residues. The CDR3 is CASSLGDRLSASGNTIYF. The CDR3 nucleotides are TGCGCCAGCAGCCTGGGGGACAGACTCTCAGCCTCTGGAAACACCATATATTTT. The variable domain in full, completed from reference TRBV5-1 and TRBJ1-3, reads KAGVTQTPRYLIKTRGQQVTLSCSPISGHRSVSWYQQTPGQGLQFLFEYFSETQRNKGNFPGRFSGRQFSNSRSEMNVSTLELGDSALYLCASSLGDRLSASGNTIYFGEGSWLTVV.

V is TRBV5-6 and J is TRBJ2-1, with 10 nucleotides matching TRBD2. Germline trimming cut 7 bases from V and 4 bases from J; bases unmatched to any gene: 8. The CDR3 covers 15 residues. Germline V gene data show CDR1 as SGHDT and CDR2 as YYEEEE. The CDR3 loop reads CASCQAGGPYNEQFF. For the CDR3, the DNA is TGTGCCAGCTGTCAAGCGGGAGGGCCTTACAATGAGCAGTTCTTC.

This chain joins TRBV20-1 and TRBJ2-7; D not certain. Trimming took 6 bases from V and 0 from J, leaving 6 bases between them. This CDR3 is 11 amino acids long. Germline CDR1 is DFQATT and CDR2 is SNEGSKA (reference sequence). The CDR3: CSALFSYEQYF. In DNA, the CDR3 is TGCAGTGCCCTATTCTCCTACGAGCAGTACTTC.

The chain carries TRBV19 and TRBJ2-2; TRBD1 might be the D (6 bases). The germline gives CDR1 LNHDA, CDR2 SQIVND (reference sequence). V was shortened by 7 bases and J by 1 base, with 10 bases between the two germline ends. The CDR3 has 14 residues. CDR3 DNA sequence: TGTGCCAGTAAGATACAGGGGAACACCGGGGAGCTGTTTTTT. It specifies CASKIQGNTGELFF.

The genes are TRBV30 and TRBJ2-6; TRBD1 might be the D (5 bases). Trimming stripped 1 base from V and 4 bases from J, with 17 bases between. The CDR3 is 17 residues long. Germline CDR1 reads GTSNPN; CDR2 reads SVGIG (reference sequence). The chain's CDR3 is CAWSGDNTGSGANVLTF. CDR3 DNA sequence: TGTGCCTGGAGTGGCGACAACACAGGATCCGGGGCCAACGTCCTGACTTTC.